This T cell receptor (beta chain) was sequenced for a study of identical twins. CDR1 and CDR2 (germline): MNHNS, SASEGT. V was shortened by 5 bases and J by 9 bases, with 18 bases between the two germline ends. There are 14 residues in the CDR3. Healthy Caucasians supplied all donations. This clonotype has more than one count but fewer than ten. TCRdb fed the 5' RACE reads into MiXCR, producing one record per CDR3 protein. The top ten clones hold about 0.27% of a sample with more than 1.5 million distinct CDR3 sequences, under 35% of them seen once. J is TRBJ2-3 and V is TRBV6-1, with D unresolved. Sequencing was carried out using cord blood. The origin of this receptor is a newborn girl in good health. The chain's CDR3 is CASSPRVSSLTQYF. CDR3 in DNA: TGTGCCAGCAGTCCAAGGGTGTCCTCCCTGACGCAGTATTTT.